These 10 T cell receptor beta chains were sequenced from one sample in a study of CD8 T cells in Susac syndrome. Reverse transcription of roughly 0.5 to 1 ug RNA was carried out with random hexamers. Using its own MiXCR run on the immunoSEQ multiplex PCR reads, TCRdb lists one record per CDR3 protein. The profile covers 130,000 or so distinct CDR3 sequences, with around 85% appearing a single time and around 0.49% taken by the ten largest. Input material: CD8+ T cells from PBMCs. All receptors derive from a human donor with multiple sclerosis.

The chain combines TRBV7-3 with TRBJ2-3; D tentatively fits TRBD1 or TRBD2 (5 bases each). The CDR3 spans 15 residues. From germline, CDR1 is SGHTA and CDR2 FQGTGA. Trimming cost V 4 bases and J 0 bases, with 11 bases left between them. The CDR3 loop is CASSSGRGSTDTQYF. CDR3 DNA sequence: TGTGCCAGCAGCTCGGGACGGGGTAGCACAGATACGCAGTATTTT.

This clonotype was seen only once. The chain uses TRBV12-3 or TRBV12-4 and TRBJ1-5, with unresolved D. CDR3 length equals 14 residues. Trimming cost V 0 bases and J 1 base, with 4 bases left between them. CDR3 sequence (DNA): TGTGCCAGCAGTTTAGCACGGAGCAATCAGCCCCAGCATTTT. Amino acid sequence: CASSLARSNQPQHF.

The chain recombines TRBV4-1 with TRBJ2-7; the D call may be TRBD1 or TRBD2 (6 bases each). CDR3 size: 14 residues. Trimming removed 1 base at V and 2 bases at J, with 9 bases between. Germline CDR1 and CDR2: MGHRA and YSYEKL. The CDR3 region has the DNA TGCGCCAGCAGCCAAGCGGGGGCCGCCTACGAGCAGTACTTC. It translates to CASSQAGAAYEQYF.

V usage is TRBV27 and J usage is TRBJ2-1; unclear D gene. Germline CDR1 MNHEY, CDR2 SMNVEV (reference sequence). V was shortened by 10 bases and J by 5 bases, with 12 bases between the two germline ends. There are 12 residues in the CDR3. CDR3 sequence: CATAYRNNEQFF. The CDR3, as DNA: TGTGCCACCGCGTACAGAAACAATGAGCAGTTCTTC.

The genes are TRBV4-1 and TRBJ1-1, with D maybe TRBD1 (6 bases). Trimming stripped 1 base from V and 4 bases from J, with 13 bases between. Germline CDR1 reads MGHRA; CDR2 reads YSYEKL. CDR3 length equals 15 residues. CDR3 nucleotides: TGCGCCAGCAGCCAAGTACAGGGCGGAAGCACTGAAGCTTTCTTT. This codes for CASSQVQGGSTEAFF.

This chain links TRBV7-3 with TRBJ1-1, with TRBD1 matching 9 bases. J was trimmed by 6 bases and V by 2 bases; bases with no gene match: 10. The CDR3 runs 16 residues. Germline V lookup: CDR1 SGHTA, CDR2 FQGTGA. The CDR3 nucleotides read TGTGCCAGCAGCTTAGTCCCGGGACAGGGATCTGCTGAAGCTTTCTTT. Its protein is CASSLVPGQGSAEAFF.

This sequence joins TRBV6-2 or TRBV6-3 and TRBJ2-3; D unresolved. Trimming shortened V by 4 bases and J by 2 bases, and 10 bases separated the two germline ends. Germline-derived CDR1 and CDR2 are MNHEY and SVGEGT. The CDR3 consists of 14 residues. In nucleotides, the CDR3 is TGTGCCAGCAGTTTCGTCAGACACACAGATACGCAGTATTTT. It encodes CASSFVRHTDTQYF.

The chain recombines TRBV12-3 or TRBV12-4 with TRBJ1-2; D is undetermined. The CDR3 consists of 12 residues. The ends were cut back, 4 bases at V and 8 bases at J, with 11 bases in the middle. CDR3 in DNA: TGTGCCAGCAGTTGGGGAGCGGACGGCTACACCTTC. Its protein product is CASSWGADGYTF.

The chain has TRBV6-5 and TRBJ1-4, with D tentatively TRBD1 (6 bases). This CDR3 has 15 amino acids. V was shortened by 0 bases and J by 4 bases, with 9 bases between the two germline ends. Germline V gene lookup returns CDR1 MNHEY and CDR2 SVGAGI. The CDR3 region has the DNA TGTGCCAGCAGTTACTCGGCACAGGGTAATGAAAAACTGTTTTTT. This encodes CASSYSAQGNEKLFF.

The CDR3 nucleotides are TGTGCCAGCAGACAGGGTGCTTTGGAGACCCAGTACTTC. Translating gives CASRQGALETQYF. The chain has TRBV6-5 and TRBJ2-5; TRBD1 is a possible D gene (6 bases). The CDR3 covers 13 residues. V was clipped by 6 bases and J by 5 bases, with 13 bases between them. Germline V gene lookup returns CDR1 MNHEY and CDR2 SVGAGI.